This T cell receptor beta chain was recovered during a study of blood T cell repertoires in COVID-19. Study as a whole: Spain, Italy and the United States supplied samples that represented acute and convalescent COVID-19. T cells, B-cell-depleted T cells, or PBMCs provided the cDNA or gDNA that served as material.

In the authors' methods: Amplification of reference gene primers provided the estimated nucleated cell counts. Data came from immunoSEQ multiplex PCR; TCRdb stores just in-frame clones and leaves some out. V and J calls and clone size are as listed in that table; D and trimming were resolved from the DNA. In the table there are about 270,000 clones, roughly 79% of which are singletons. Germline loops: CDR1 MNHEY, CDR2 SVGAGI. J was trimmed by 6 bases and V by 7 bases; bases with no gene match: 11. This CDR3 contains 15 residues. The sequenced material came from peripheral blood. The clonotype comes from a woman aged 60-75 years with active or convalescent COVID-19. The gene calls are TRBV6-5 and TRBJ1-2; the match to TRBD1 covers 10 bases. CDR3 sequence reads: CASIGQGENWDGYTF. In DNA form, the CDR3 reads TGTGCCAGCATCGGACAGGGGGAGAATTGGGATGGCTACACCTTC.